The clone carrying this T cell receptor (beta chain) was found a few times. The antigen is unknown. These data are taken from a study of identical twins. General observations from the study: Cord blood beta clonotypes that were abundant carried fewer insertions, and memory repertoires showed no such trend. Potential partial confounding of zero-insertion analyses by invariant MAIT and iNKT cells was noted. Out-of-frame alpha sequences that twins shared showed excess low generation probability.

The ends lost 3 bases at V and 5 bases at J; junction bases unmatched: 10. This CDR3 has 16 amino acids. In germline, CDR1 is SGHRS, CDR2 YFSETQ. TCRdb called the 5' RACE reads again in MiXCR, with one record for every CDR3 protein. The sample carries a few hundred thousand distinct CDR3 sequences, around 9% recorded once. In every case, the donor was a healthy Caucasian. Sequencing used naive T cells sorted from blood. The receptor was isolated from a woman aged 45-65 years in good health. The rearrangement links TRBV5-1 to TRBJ2-1; the match to TRBD2 covers 8 bases. DNA for the CDR3: TGCGCCAGCAGCTCGGGACTAGAGGGCCCTCACAATGAGCAGTTCTTC. Translated: CASSSGLEGPHNEQFF.